These 8 T cell receptor beta chains share one sample of origin, sequenced in a study of blood T cell repertoires in COVID-19. Repertoires were generated with immunoSEQ multiplex PCR, while TCRdb's copy carries only in-frame clones and drops some. Of under 450,000 clones in the sample, around 89% are singletons; the top ten hold around 1.5%. Sequences were obtained from peripheral blood. The source of these receptors is a woman aged 40 to 55 with COVID-19, enrolled during active disease.

Comments on this clone: This specimen includes other DNA sequences encoding the same CDR3. This rearrangement joins TRBV9 to TRBJ2-7; 7 bases line up with TRBD1. V trimming: 0 bases; J trimming: 2 bases; junction bases outside the gene matches: 2. CDR1 is SGDLS and CDR2 is YYNGEE in the germline V gene. The CDR3 covers 14 residues. CDR3 nucleotides: TGTGCCAGCAGCGTAGGTCAGGGGGCCTACGAGCAGTACTTC. It encodes CASSVGQGAYEQYF.

This sequence joins TRBV27 and TRBJ2-1; TRBD2 matches at 9 bases. Trimming cost V 3 bases and J 4 bases; bases outside gene matches: 4. This CDR3 is built from 15 residues. The germline CDR1 and CDR2 sequences are MNHEY and SMNVEV (reference sequence). The CDR3 reads CASSLSSGGYNEQFF. The CDR3 DNA reads TGTGCCAGCAGTTTGTCGAGCGGGGGGTACAATGAGCAGTTCTTC.

The genes are TRBV4-3 and TRBJ1-2; TRBD1 might be the D (5 bases). Trimming left V 0 bases short and J 4 bases short, with 12 bases between. The CDR3 contains 15 residues. Germline-derived CDR1 and CDR2 are LGHNA and YSLEER. CDR3 loop: CASSQDGREGYGYTF. The CDR3, as DNA: TGCGCCAGCAGCCAAGATGGCAGGGAGGGCTATGGCTACACCTTC.

This chain uses TRBV6-2 or TRBV6-3 with TRBJ2-1, with TRBD2 identical over 7 bases. V was clipped by 4 bases and J by 4 bases; unmatched bases: 7. This CDR3 has 15 residues. Germline V gene data show CDR1 as MNHEY and CDR2 as SVGEGT. The CDR3 DNA follows: TGTGCCAGCAGTTCAACGGGAGGCGTTTACAATGAGCAGTTCTTC. It encodes CASSSTGGVYNEQFF.

This clone was counted once. CDR3 sequence reads: CAWRLAGAQGELFF. In DNA form, the CDR3 reads TGTGCCTGGAGACTAGCGGGCGCTCAGGGGGAGCTGTTTTTT. This chain joins TRBV30 and TRBJ2-2; 9 bases map to TRBD2. Germline CDR1 reads GTSNPN; CDR2 reads SVGIG (reference sequence). The CDR3 covers 14 residues. The junction had 7 bases not matched to a gene; V was cut back by 3 bases and J by 8 bases.

The chain combines TRBV7-9 with TRBJ1-1; D may be TRBD1 (6 bases). CDR1 is SEHNR and CDR2 is FQNEAQ in the germline V gene (reference sequence). Trimming cost V 5 bases and J 3 bases, with 13 bases left between them. The CDR3 extends over 14 amino acids. In DNA form, the CDR3 reads TGTGCCAGCAGCCCACAGGGAGGGGACACTGAAGCTTTCTTT. It specifies CASSPQGGDTEAFF.

The V call is TRBV2, the J call TRBJ1-5, with a weak D call TRBD1 (5 bases). The CDR3 has 15 residues. Germline V lookup: CDR1 SNHLY, CDR2 FYNNEI. Deletions cut 8 bases from V and 0 bases from J, with 14 bases between. The CDR3 loop is CASFAGGFSNQPQHF. The CDR3 DNA reads TGTGCCAGCTTCGCGGGGGGGTTTAGCAATCAGCCCCAGCATTTT.

The chain has TRBV4-2 and TRBJ2-7; perhaps TRBD1 as D (6 bases). The CDR3 consists of 15 residues. V was shortened by 0 bases and J by 5 bases, with 14 bases between the two germline ends. The germline V gene has CDR1 LGHNA and CDR2 YNFKEQ. In DNA, the CDR3 is TGTGCCAGCAGCCAAGACCCGACAGGCGCTGACGAGCAGTACTTC. This translates into CASSQDPTGADEQYF.